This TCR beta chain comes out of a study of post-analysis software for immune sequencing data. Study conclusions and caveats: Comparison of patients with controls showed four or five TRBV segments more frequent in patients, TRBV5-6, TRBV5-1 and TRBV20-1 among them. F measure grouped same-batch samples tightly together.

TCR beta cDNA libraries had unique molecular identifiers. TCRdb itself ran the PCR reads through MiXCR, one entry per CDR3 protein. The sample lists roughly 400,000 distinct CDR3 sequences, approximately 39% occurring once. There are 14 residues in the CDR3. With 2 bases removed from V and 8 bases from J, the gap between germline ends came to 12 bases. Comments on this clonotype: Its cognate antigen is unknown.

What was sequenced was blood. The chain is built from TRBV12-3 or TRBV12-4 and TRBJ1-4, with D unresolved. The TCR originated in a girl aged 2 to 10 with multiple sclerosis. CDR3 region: CASSLSRRREKLFF. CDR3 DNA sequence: TGTGCCAGCAGTTTATCCCGGCGGAGGGAAAAACTGTTTTTT.